A selection of T cell receptor beta chains follows, all from one sample in a study of radiotherapy plus CTLA-4 blockade in lung cancer. TCRdb's table, derived via immunoSEQ multiplex PCR, lists solely in-frame clones and lacks some. Among about 97,000 clones listed, approximately 75% were seen once. Here the sequenced sample was peripheral blood, taken from a patient treated with radiotherapy plus ipilimumab. Receptor source: a human donor with non-small cell lung cancer who had a partial response to radiotherapy plus ipilimumab. Some clones in this sample may be carry-over from other donors' samples. CDR3s include the opening cysteine and the closing phenylalanine or tryptophan. A D gene is named only where the DNA matches it firmly. A row's size may be missing; if present it is once, few, many or a size class.

d_call	cdr3_length	j_call	clone_size	v_call	cdr3_nt	cdr3_aa
TRBD1	12	TRBJ2-1	-	TRBV6-1	TGTGCCACCTCCGACAGGGTGGGAGAGCAGTTCTTC	CATSDRVGEQFF
-	13	TRBJ2-5	few	TRBV5-1	TGCGCCAGCAGCTTCGGTAGCCAAGAGACCCAGTACTTC	CASSFGSQETQYF
-	15	TRBJ2-2	-	TRBV7-2	TGTGCCAGCAGCTTAGGAGCGGGCAATATCGGGGAGCTGTTTTTT	CASSLGAGNIGELFF
-	16	TRBJ1-4	once	TRBV25-1	TGTGCCAGCAGTTCTGCCGAGCTGACAACTAATGAAAAACTGTTTTTT	CASSSAELTTNEKLFF
-	14	TRBJ1-3	-	TRBV6-5	TGTGCCAGCACCTCCGGTTATAGGGGATACACCATATATTTT	CASTSGYRGYTIYF
TRBD1	15	TRBJ2-1	-	TRBV5-5	TGTGCCAGCAGCTCAGGGGGCGCGGGGTTAAATGAGCAGTTCTTC	CASSSGGAGLNEQFF
TRBD1	16	TRBJ1-6	few	TRBV4-2	TGTGCCAGCAGTAAGGGACAGGGGTCTACTAATTCACCCCTCCACTTT	CASSKGQGSTNSPLHF
-	15	TRBJ1-4	-	TRBV5-1	TGCGCCAGCAGCTTGTTAGGCGGTACTAATGAAAAACTGTTTTTT	CASSLLGGTNEKLFF
-	12	TRBJ1-6	few	TRBV2	TGTGCCAGCAAAAACAATAATTCACCCCTCCACTTT	CASKNNNSPLHF
TRBD1	15	TRBJ2-5	-	TRBV7-8	TGTGCCAGCAGCTCCTGGGACAGGGCCGCGGAGACCCAGTACTTC	CASSSWDRAAETQYF